The rows below give T cell receptor beta chains drawn from one sample of a study of cytomegalovirus exposure and HLA in healthy donors. Clones were read by immunoSEQ multiplex PCR, and TCRdb kept only the in-frame ones, dropping some. Of some 110,000 clones listed, about four fifths are singletons. The sample consisted of PBMCs. The receptors were gathered from a man aged 40-49 years in good health and CMV-seronegative. CDR3s include the opening cysteine and the closing phenylalanine or tryptophan. The D gene is left open where the match is weak. Some rows have no size entry. The others give once, few or many, or a class for an expanded clone.

j_gene,d_gene,abundance,v_gene,CDR3nt,CDR3aa
TRBJ2-3,NA,NA,TRBV18,TGTGCCAGCTCACCACTATTCACAGATACGCAGTATTTT,CASSPLFTDTQYF
TRBJ1-2,TRBD1,NA,TRBV7-6,TGTGCCAGCAGCGGACGGACAGGGAACTATGGCTACACCTTC,CASSGRTGNYGYTF
TRBJ2-1,NA,NA,TRBV4-3,TGCGCCAGCAGCCAAGAGGGAGACAATGAGCAGTTCTTC,CASSQEGDNEQFF
TRBJ1-1,NA,few,TRBV19,TGTGCCAGTAGTATGGGACTGGGGGGGACCTCGAACACTGAAGCTTTCTTT,CASSMGLGGTSNTEAFF
TRBJ2-3,NA,few,TRBV30,TGTGCCTGGAGTGCTTCGGCAGATACGCAGTATTTT,CAWSASADTQYF
TRBJ2-7,TRBD1,once,TRBV6-6,TGTGCCAGCAGGAGGACAGGGGCGGGCTACGAGCAGTACTTC,CASRRTGAGYEQYF
TRBJ1-6,TRBD1,NA,TRBV7-3,TGTGCCAGCAGCTCCGGGACAGGGAATTCACCCCTCCACTTT,CASSSGTGNSPLHF
TRBJ2-3,NA,NA,TRBV19,TGTGCCAGTACTGAGAGAGATACGCAGTATTTT,CASTERDTQYF
TRBJ2-7,TRBD2,NA,TRBV6-5,TGTGCCAGCAGTTACCAGCTAGCGGGAGGAGCCTACGAGCAGTACTTC,CASSYQLAGGAYEQYF
TRBJ2-5,TRBD2,NA,TRBV7-7,TGTGCCAGCAGCCCTTCGGGGGGTGGGGAGACCCAGTACTTC,CASSPSGGGETQYF
TRBJ2-2,NA,NA,TRBV7-2,TGTGCCAGCAGCTTAGGGGCGGGAATGAACACCGGGGAGCTGTTTTTT,CASSLGAGMNTGELFF
TRBJ2-7,NA,NA,TRBV21-1,TGTGCCAGCAGCAAAGTGGAGTCACCAACCTACGAGCAGTACTTC,CASSKVESPTYEQYF
TRBJ1-5,NA,once,TRBV6-1,TGTGCCAGCAGCCATCCGCGGGGGATAGAGCCCCAGCATTTT,CASSHPRGIEPQHF
TRBJ2-5,NA,NA,TRBV19,TGTGCCAGTAGTGGACTTGGACAAGAGACCCAGTACTTC,CASSGLGQETQYF
TRBJ2-1,NA,NA,TRBV12-5,TGTGCTAGTGGTTTGTGGGCTGCGGGATACAATGAGCAGTTCTTC,CASGLWAAGYNEQFF
TRBJ2-5,NA,NA,TRBV18,TGTGCCAGCTCATTAGCCAATCAAGAGACCCAGTACTTC,CASSLANQETQYF